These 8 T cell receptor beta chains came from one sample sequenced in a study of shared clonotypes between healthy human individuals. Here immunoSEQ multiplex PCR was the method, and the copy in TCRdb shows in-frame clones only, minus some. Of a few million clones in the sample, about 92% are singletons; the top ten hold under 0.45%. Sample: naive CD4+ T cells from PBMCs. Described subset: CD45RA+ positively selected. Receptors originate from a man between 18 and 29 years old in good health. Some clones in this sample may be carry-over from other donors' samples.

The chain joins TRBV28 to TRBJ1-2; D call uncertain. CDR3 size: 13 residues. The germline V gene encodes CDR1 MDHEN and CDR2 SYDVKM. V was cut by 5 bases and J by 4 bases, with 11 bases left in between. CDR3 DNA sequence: TGTGCCAGCAGTGGGGATCTTCTCTATGGCTACACCTTC. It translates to CASSGDLLYGYTF.

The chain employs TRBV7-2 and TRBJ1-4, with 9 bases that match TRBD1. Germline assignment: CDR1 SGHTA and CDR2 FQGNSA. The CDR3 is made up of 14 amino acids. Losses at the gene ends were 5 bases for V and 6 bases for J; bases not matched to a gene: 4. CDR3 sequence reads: CASSQDRGHEKLFF. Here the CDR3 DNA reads TGTGCCAGCAGCCAGGACAGGGGACATGAAAAACTGTTTTTT. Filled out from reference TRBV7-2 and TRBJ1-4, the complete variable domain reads GAGVSQSPSNKVTEKGKDVELRCDPISGHTALYWYRQSLGQGLEFLIYFQGNSAPDKSGLPSDRFSAERTGGSVSTLTIQRTQQEDSAVYLCASSQDRGHEKLFFGSGTQLSVL.

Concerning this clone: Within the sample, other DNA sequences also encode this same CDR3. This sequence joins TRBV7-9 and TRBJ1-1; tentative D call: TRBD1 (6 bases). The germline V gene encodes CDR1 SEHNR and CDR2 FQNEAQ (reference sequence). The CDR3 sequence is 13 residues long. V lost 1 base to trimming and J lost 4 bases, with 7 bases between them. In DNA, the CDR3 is TGTGCCAGCAGCTTAGAAGGGGGCACTGAAGCTTTCTTT. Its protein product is CASSLEGGTEAFF.

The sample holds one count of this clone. CDR3 sequence reads: CASSPSIGQSISGLQHF. CDR3 nucleotide sequence: TGTGCCAGCAGTCCCTCCATTGGACAGAGCATCTCTGGTCTCCAGCATTTT. The J gene is TRBJ1-5, the V gene TRBV28; tentative D call: TRBD1 (6 bases). The CDR3 is 17 amino acids. CDR1 is MDHEN, CDR2 SYDVKM, per germline. Trimming removed 5 bases from V and 12 bases from J, with 29 bases in between.

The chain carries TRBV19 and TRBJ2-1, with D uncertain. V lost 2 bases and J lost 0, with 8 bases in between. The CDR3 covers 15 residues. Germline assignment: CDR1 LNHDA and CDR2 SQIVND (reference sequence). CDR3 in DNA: TGTGCCAGTAGTATAAGGATAAGCTCCTACAATGAGCAGTTCTTC. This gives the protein CASSIRISSYNEQFF.

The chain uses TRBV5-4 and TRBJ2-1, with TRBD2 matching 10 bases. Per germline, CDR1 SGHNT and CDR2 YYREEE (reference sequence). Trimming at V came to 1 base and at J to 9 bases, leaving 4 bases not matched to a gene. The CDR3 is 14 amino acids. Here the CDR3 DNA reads TGTGCCAGCAGCTTGAGGCTAGCGGGAGTTGAGCAGTTCTTC. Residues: CASSLRLAGVEQFF.

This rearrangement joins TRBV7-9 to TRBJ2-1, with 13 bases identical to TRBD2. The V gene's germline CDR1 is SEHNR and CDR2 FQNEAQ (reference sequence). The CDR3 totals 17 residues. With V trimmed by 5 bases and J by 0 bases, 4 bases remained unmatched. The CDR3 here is CASSGTSGTSSYNEQFF. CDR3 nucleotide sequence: TGTGCCAGCAGCGGGACTAGCGGGACAAGCTCCTACAATGAGCAGTTCTTC.

The CDR3 spells CATFRGVNTEAFF. The CDR3 DNA follows: TGTGCCACCTTCCGGGGGGTGAACACTGAAGCTTTCTTT. The chain combines TRBV6-1 with TRBJ1-1; D is perhaps TRBD1 (5 bases). The germline V and J ends were trimmed by 10 bases and 0 bases, with 12 bases remaining between them. From germline, CDR1 is MNHNS and CDR2 SASEGT. The CDR3 runs to 13 residues.